This TCR beta chain was sequenced during a study of T cell repertoires in cytomegalovirus infection. Study details: It was the public TCR beta signatures that indicated both CMV infection and matching HLA type. Study conclusions and caveats: CMV-specific TCR beta clonotypes restricted by HLA-C were the ones dominating the ex vivo response. Individuals carrying CMV plus the relevant HLA were identified by cumulative frequency of public TCR beta families.

TCRdb redid the calling of the reads with MiXCR, one entry per CDR3 protein. The table has roughly 200,000 distinct CDR3 sequences, about a sixth seen once. In regard to this clonotype: What it recognizes is unknown.

Trimming removed 1 base from V and 0 bases from J; junction bases left unmatched: 11. The CDR3 is made up of 19 amino acids. CDR1 SGHTA and CDR2 FQGNSA come from the germline V gene. The chain carries TRBV7-2 and TRBJ1-1, with 10 bases fitting TRBD1. The specimen sequenced was CD8+ T cells from PBMCs. The origin of this receptor is a human donor in good health (CMV status not recorded). Some clones in this sample may be carry-over from other donors' samples. The CDR3 DNA follows: TGTGCCAGCAGCTTAGATTGGCGCTGGGACAGGGGCATGAACACTGAAGCTTTCTTT. This sequence encodes CASSLDWRWDRGMNTEAFF.